This T cell receptor beta chain was identified during a study of lymphopenia after photon versus proton radiotherapy. Study-wide results and caveats: After lymphocyte nadir, photon-treated repertoires showed oligoclonal expansion, especially CD8+ Temra. A bigger post-nadir fall in TCR diversity correlated inversely with survival time in deceased patients. Authors raise, but do not show, better survival with proton therapy. Under photons, naive T cells and diversity fell while effector/memory populations rose.

The CDR3 is 12 residues long. The V end lost 10 bases, the J end lost 4 bases, and 13 bases lay between the germline ends. CDR1 and CDR2 (germline): SEHNR, FQNEAQ (reference sequence). Of note for this clone: The antigen is unknown.

Measured with immunoSEQ multiplex PCR; TCRdb has only the in-frame clones, and not every one. Found here are approximately 15,000 clones, over 65% of them singletons; the top ten hold roughly 28%. The TCR comes from a man in his forties or fifties with gastric cancer. Specimen: peripheral blood, collected from a patient treated with photon-based radiotherapy. The chain couples TRBV7-9 to TRBJ1-2, with no clear D. CDR3 in DNA: TGTGCCATATGGGCGGTCTTCTATGGCTACACCTTC. This sequence encodes CAIWAVFYGYTF.